The T cell receptor beta chain described here comes from a study of blood T cell repertoires in COVID-19. As for the study in general: Whether acute or convalescent, the COVID-19 samples came from the United States, Italy and Spain. Nucleic acid was either cDNA or gDNA, and it came from T cells, B-cell-depleted T cells, or PBMCs.

This table comes from immunoSEQ multiplex PCR, and its TCRdb copy is limited to in-frame clones, with some not included. The sample lists around 99,000 clones, 84% occurring once. The trim removed 2 bases at V and 3 bases at J, leaving 5 bases unmatched. The V gene's germline CDR1 is SGDLS and CDR2 YYNGEE. There are 15 residues in the CDR3. This receptor was taken from a woman aged 80 or over with active or convalescent COVID-19. The sequenced material came from peripheral blood. V is TRBV9 and J is TRBJ2-1, with 7 bases matching TRBD2. This CDR3 reads CASSVSSGYYNEQFF. The CDR3 bases are TGTGCCAGCAGCGTTTCTAGCGGTTACTACAATGAGCAGTTCTTC.